This TCR beta chain was observed in a study of spatial heterogeneity in lung cancer. Whole-study context: Alpha-chain detections were consistently fewer than beta-chain detections among the sequences. TCR and UMI combinations that were unique each appeared, on average, more than ten times in raw reads.

This clonotype has ten or more counts. Its antigen is not identified. General study findings and limits: Circulating ubiquitous expanded tumor TCRs were observed more frequently at resection than at follow-up.

Stated time point: sample taken at primary tumor resection. Tumor, nontumor lung or frozen PBMC supplied whole RNA, sequenced without sorting. Samples came from around 70 TRACERx patients with untreated early-stage lung cancer. Each CDR3 protein is one row after TCRdb ran MiXCR on the 5' RACE reads. Among 12,000 to 15,000 distinct CDR3 sequences, roughly 7.7% were seen once, and the ten largest hold about a third. This CDR3 comprises 11 residues. CDR1 and CDR2 from the germline V gene are GTSNPN and SVGIG (reference sequence). V was trimmed by 7 bases and J by 2 bases, leaving 8 bases between them. This chain connects TRBV30 to TRBJ1-1; D is possibly TRBD1 (5 bases). The sample was PBMCs, taken at surgery. The sequence was obtained from a female donor with early-stage non-small cell lung cancer. CDR3 loop: CALTVNTEAFF. The CDR3 DNA is TGTGCCTTGACAGTTAACACTGAAGCTTTCTTT. Filled out from reference TRBV30 and TRBJ1-1, the complete variable domain reads SQTIHQWPATLVQPVGSPLSLECTVEGTSNPNLYWYRQAAGRGLQLLFYSVGIGQISSEVPQNLSASRPQDRQFILSSKKLLLSDSGFYLCALTVNTEAFFGQGTRLTVV.